These T cell receptor beta chains were read from a single sample in a study of blood T cell repertoires in COVID-19. The method was immunoSEQ multiplex PCR; TCRdb's version includes in-frame clones alone and lacks a portion of them. The top ten hold roughly 3.4% of the sample, which has about 340,000 clones, approximately 89% seen once. The sample comprised peripheral blood. The source is a woman aged 18-29 years who had recovered from COVID-19. Both conserved end residues are part of each CDR3. A D gene is named only where the DNA matches it firmly. Size is stated for part of the rows, as once, few or many counts, or as a class when the clone is expanded.

v_call	d_call	j_call	clone_size	cdr3_nt	cdr3_aa
TRBV6-2/TRBV6-3	TRBD1	TRBJ1-5	NA	TGTGCCAGCAGTTCCTTAAGGGGTGCAGGGGGCTCAATGGGCAATCAGCCCCAGCATTTT	CASSSLRGAGGSMGNQPQHF
TRBV6-2/TRBV6-3	TRBD2	TRBJ2-2	NA	TGTGCCAGCAGTTACTTAGGAATTGGCCTAGCGGAAACCGGGGAGCTGTTTTTT	CASSYLGIGLAETGELFF
TRBV5-1	TRBD1	TRBJ1-5	NA	TGCGCCAGCAGCTTGGAGGGACAGGAGGTACAGCCCCAGCATTTT	CASSLEGQEVQPQHF
TRBV9	NA	TRBJ2-2	NA	TGTGCCAGCAGCGCGACTGGTTACACCGGGGAGCTGTTTTTT	CASSATGYTGELFF
TRBV6-5	TRBD1	TRBJ1-4	NA	TGTGCCAGCAGTACAGGGGGTAGTAATGAAAAACTGTTTTTT	CASSTGGSNEKLFF
TRBV4-2	NA	TRBJ1-3	NA	TGTGCCAGCGGGCACGGGTGGGGGAGGGGGGCTGGAAACACCATATATTTT	CASGHGWGRGAGNTIYF
TRBV9	NA	TRBJ1-1	NA	TGTGCCAGCAGCGTGGGGGCATTCGAGCGCGGCGGAGCTTTCTTT	CASSVGAFERGGAFF
TRBV11-2	NA	TRBJ2-3	NA	TGTGCCAGCAGCACTTACCGGACCCGGGGTCGGGATACGCAGTATTTT	CASSTYRTRGRDTQYF
TRBV29-1	NA	TRBJ1-2	NA	TGCAGCGTTGTCGGCGGGGCGCGGGGCTACACCTTC	CSVVGGARGYTF
TRBV7-2	NA	TRBJ2-3	NA	TGTGCCAGCAGCTTAGTCCCTCGGGATACGCAGTATTTT	CASSLVPRDTQYF
TRBV19	NA	TRBJ2-1	NA	TGTGCCAGTAGTATCGGCTACAATGAGCAGTTCTTC	CASSIGYNEQFF
TRBV5-8	NA	TRBJ2-5	NA	TGTGCCAGCAGCTTGGTAGCAATTAGAGAGACCCAGTACTTC	CASSLVAIRETQYF
TRBV13	TRBD2	TRBJ2-3	NA	TGTGCCAGCAGCTTGTGGGGTAGCGGGCAAGATACGCAGTATTTT	CASSLWGSGQDTQYF
TRBV5-8	NA	TRBJ1-1	NA	TGTGCCAGCAGCGAGCTAAGAACAGGGAAGACTGAAGCTTTCTTT	CASSELRTGKTEAFF
TRBV5-5	NA	TRBJ1-1	once	TGTGCCAGCAGCTTGCCGGGGAACACTGAAGCTTTCTTT	CASSLPGNTEAFF
TRBV7-2	TRBD2	TRBJ2-3	NA	TGTGCCAGCAGCTTAGTGCTAGCGGGAGTATCAGATACGCAGTATTTT	CASSLVLAGVSDTQYF
TRBV4-3	NA	TRBJ1-5	few	TGCGCCAGCAGCCAAGAGTTTGAGGGACTACGGGGTCAGCCCCAGCATTTT	CASSQEFEGLRGQPQHF
TRBV7-2	NA	TRBJ1-1	NA	TGTGCCAGCAGCTTATCAAAAAGGCGGGCTTTCTTT	CASSLSKRRAFF
TRBV7-9	TRBD1	TRBJ2-2	NA	TGTGCCAGCAGACCGGACAGGGGGTTGGTCGGGGAGCTGTTTTTT	CASRPDRGLVGELFF
TRBV27	TRBD1	TRBJ2-2	NA	TGTGCCAGCAGTCTCAGACAGGGCCCGCTCCCCGGGGAGCTGTTTTTT	CASSLRQGPLPGELFF
TRBV9	NA	TRBJ1-2	NA	TGTGCCAGCAGCGGGTCTTTGGCTCGCTACACCTTC	CASSGSLARYTF
TRBV4-3	NA	TRBJ2-1	NA	TGCGCCAGCCGGAGCGGACTGAGCTCCTACAATGAGCAGTTCTTC	CASRSGLSSYNEQFF
TRBV5-1	TRBD1	TRBJ2-2	NA	TGCGCCAGCAGCTTCTCGCAGGGGGCTAACACCGGGGAGCTGTTTTTT	CASSFSQGANTGELFF
TRBV19	TRBD2	TRBJ2-3	once	TGTGCCAGTAGTATAGTGAGGACTAGTTACACAGATACGCAGTATTTT	CASSIVRTSYTDTQYF
TRBV5-1	TRBD2	TRBJ2-5	NA	TGCGCCAGCAGCTTGGACAGCGGGAGGGCGGGAGAGACCCAGTACTTC	CASSLDSGRAGETQYF
TRBV19	TRBD2	TRBJ2-1	NA	TGTGCCAGTAGTGTAGGACTAGCGGGAGGGCGCTACAATGAGCAGTTCTTC	CASSVGLAGGRYNEQFF
TRBV19	NA	TRBJ1-4	NA	TGTGCCAGTACCAACTTGGGCGGGGCCGTTAATGAAAAACTGTTTTTT	CASTNLGGAVNEKLFF
TRBV7-9	NA	TRBJ1-1	once	TGTGCCAGCCAACTGGGGGGGTTCAAGGGCACTGAAGCTTTCTTT	CASQLGGFKGTEAFF
TRBV6-6	TRBD2	TRBJ2-1	NA	TGTGCCAGCAGTACGAGCGGGAGGGCCTGGGGTGAGCAGTTCTTC	CASSTSGRAWGEQFF
TRBV18	NA	TRBJ1-5	NA	TGTGCCAGCTCACCCGGGCAGGGAAATCAGCCCCAGCATTTT	CASSPGQGNQPQHF
TRBV5-4	TRBD1	TRBJ2-3	NA	TGTGCCAGCAGCTCCGGGACAGGGAAAGATGCGCAGTATTTT	CASSSGTGKDAQYF
TRBV5-8	TRBD1	TRBJ1-2	NA	TGTGCCAGCAGCTTGACAGGGGGCAGAGGCTACACCTTC	CASSLTGGRGYTF
TRBV5-1	NA	TRBJ1-6	few	TGCGCCAGCAGCCAGTCCGGGACAAGGCATTCACCCCTCCACTTT	CASSQSGTRHSPLHF
TRBV6-2/TRBV6-3	TRBD1	TRBJ1-2	NA	TGTGCCAGCAGTAAATTGACAGGGGCCAACTATGGCTACACCTTC	CASSKLTGANYGYTF
TRBV19	NA	TRBJ2-3	NA	TGTGCCAGTAGTATTCGGGCAGGGGGGAGTACAGATACGCAGTATTTT	CASSIRAGGSTDTQYF
TRBV6-5	NA	TRBJ1-1	NA	TGTGCCAGCATCCTACGAGGCAGAATAAACACTGAAGCTTTCTTT	CASILRGRINTEAFF
TRBV19	TRBD1	TRBJ1-1	once	TGTGCCAGTCACAGGGGGCTCGGGTACACTGAAGCTTTCTTT	CASHRGLGYTEAFF
TRBV4-1	TRBD1	TRBJ1-6	NA	TGCGCCAGCAGCCAAACAGGGGGTTTGAATTCACCCCTCCACTTT	CASSQTGGLNSPLHF
TRBV5-8	NA	TRBJ1-2	NA	TGTGCCAGCAGCTTGGGGGCATACGACTATGGCTACACCTTC	CASSLGAYDYGYTF
TRBV19	NA	TRBJ1-5	NA	TGTGCCACCCGCCGGGACACCTATCAGCCCCAGCATTTT	CATRRDTYQPQHF
TRBV29-1	TRBD2	TRBJ2-1	NA	TGCAGCGTTCCCTTACTAGCGGGAGGAAATGAGCAGTTCTTC	CSVPLLAGGNEQFF
TRBV6-1	NA	TRBJ1-5	NA	TGTGCCAGCAGTGAATTAGCGGGCAATCAGCCCCAGCATTTT	CASSELAGNQPQHF